This T cell receptor (beta chain) came from a study of post-analysis software for immune sequencing data. Overall study results and limits: The normalized Chao1 diversity of multiple sclerosis patients was significantly lower than that of controls. With TRBV5-6, TRBV5-1 and TRBV20-1 included, a handful of TRBV segments were more frequent in patients than in controls.

V was shortened by 0 bases and J by 7 bases, with 13 bases between the two germline ends. Looked up from germline, CDR1 is LGHDT and CDR2 is YNNKEL (reference sequence). CDR3 length: 15 residues. To note about this clonotype: No antigen is known for it.

Researchers reported that TCR beta cDNA libraries carried unique molecular identifiers. A population of 1 to 10 million T cells gave rise to around 480,000 cDNA molecules. Via MiXCR, TCRdb re-called the PCR reads, giving one row per CDR3 protein. This repertoire shows hundreds of thousands of distinct CDR3 sequences, 55% to 60% found once; its top ten account for 11%. The sample consisted of blood. This sequence joins TRBV3-1 and TRBJ2-1, with D possibly matching TRBD2 (5 bases). The source is a girl aged 2 to 9 with multiple sclerosis. The CDR3 coding sequence is TGTGCCAGCAGCCAAGAGATCCGGGGTAGGAATGAGCAGTTCTTC. Translated: CASSQEIRGRNEQFF.